The T cell receptor (beta chain) described here comes from a study of blood T cells in healthy people across ages. Whole-study results and caveats: Unsorted PBMCs prevented conclusive naive versus antigen-experienced comparison.

Regarding this clonotype: Its cognate antigen is unknown.

A second PCR of roughly 7 to 11 cycles used a sample-barcoded 5' primer and a J-beta primer mix. TCRdb reanalysed the 5' RACE reads using MiXCR and keeps one entry per CDR3 protein. The sample lists around 520,000 distinct CDR3 sequences, over 25% occurring once. Trimming pared 6 bases from V and 4 bases from J, leaving 30 bases between. Germline CDR1 reads MNHNS; CDR2 reads SASEGT. CDR3 length: 19 residues. Separately, the same data were catalogued under a study of T cells of mothers and their children. That study reports: Slightly higher overlap, not significant, was seen in related mother-child pairs than in unrelated pairs.

This sequence was found in a boy between 2 and 10 years old in good health. The chain employs TRBV6-1 and TRBJ2-5; weak D call: TRBD1 (6 bases). Material: blood. The CDR3 sequence is CASSTRGWLADSGLETQYF. The CDR3 DNA is TGTGCCAGCAGCACTAGGGGGTGGCTCGCCGACAGTGGATTAGAGACCCAGTACTTC.